The source of this TCR beta chain is a study of regulatory T cells in long-lasting Graves disease. Broader study findings: Gene preferences differed: TRBV28, TRBJ1-2, TRBJ2-5 in persistent cases.

Germline V CDR1 and CDR2: GTSNPN, SVGIG (reference sequence). V was clipped by 4 bases and J by 7 bases, with 5 bases between them. This CDR3 has 11 amino acids. Time point here: newly diagnosed GD, antithyroid drugs for less than 3 months. The TCR library was made from RNA that had been extracted from PBMCs in TRIzol. Turning to this clonotype: Its specificity is unknown.

Construction of the TCR beta libraries employed iRepertoire HTBI primers in conjunction with Arm-PCR of CDR3 regions. TCRdb reprocessed the multiplex PCR reads with MiXCR, giving one entry per CDR3 protein. Seen here are 600,000 to 650,000 distinct CDR3 sequences, under 20% observed once, and the top ten hold around 18%. These sequences were also reported in another study, on T cells in Graves' hyperthyroidism and ophthalmopathy. As reported in that work: Diagnoses used clinical symptoms, serum thyroxine and TRAb, thyroid ultrasound and orbital computed tomography. Primed by the HTBI set, a first-round RT-PCR was run on the TCR CDR3. Prediction of ophthalmopathy progression came a median approximately 7 months pre-onset.

This TCR derives from a woman in her twenties or thirties with Graves disease. The chain links TRBV30 to TRBJ1-6, with unresolved D. The specimen comprised peripheral blood mononuclear cells (PBMCs), sampled at new diagnosis, from a patient treated with antithyroid drugs. CDR3 region: CAWNFNSPLHF. The CDR3 DNA reads TGTGCCTGGAACTTCAATTCACCCCTCCACTTT.